These 28 T cell receptor beta chains were sequenced from one sample in a study of T cells in Graves' hyperthyroidism and ophthalmopathy. Using RNA transcripts as the source, TCR beta CDR3 regions were amplified. The primer set for the first-round RT-PCR of the TCR CDR3 was HTBI. In TCRdb, the multiplex PCR reads were re-called with MiXCR into one record per CDR3 protein. This repertoire shows approximately 600,000 distinct CDR3 sequences, 11% to 15% found once; its top ten account for roughly 7%. The sequencing input was blood. Receptors were obtained from a woman aged 18-35 years with Graves' ophthalmopathy.

This clonotype was recorded many times. The rearrangement joins TRBV29-1 to TRBJ2-5; 8 positions match TRBD1. The CDR3 runs 15 residues. From germline, CDR1 is SQVTM and CDR2 ANQGSEA. V dropped 6 bases and J dropped 5; count of bases not matched to a gene: 14. DNA for the CDR3: TGCAGCGTCATTCTAATCCAGGGGGCGCGGGAGACCCAGTACTTC. Its translation is CSVILIQGARETQYF.

This clonotype was counted many times. The rearrangement links TRBV7-2 to TRBJ2-2; D possibly corresponds to TRBD1 (6 bases). The CDR3 has 16 residues. Germline loops: CDR1 SGHTA, CDR2 FQGNSA. V was cut by 6 bases and J by 1 base, with 15 bases left in between. The CDR3, as DNA: TGTGCCAGCAGTACCTCCGGGACACTGAACACCGGGGAGCTGTTTTTT. Its translation is CASSTSGTLNTGELFF.

This clonotype showed up many times. The chain couples TRBV4-1 to TRBJ2-3; tentatively, D is TRBD2 (6 bases). The V and J ends lost 2 bases and 0 bases respectively, with 9 bases between them. From germline, CDR1 is MGHRA and CDR2 YSYEKL. The CDR3 has 15 residues. CDR3 nucleotides: TGCGCCAGCAGCCAACGGGACTTTAGCACAGATACGCAGTATTTT. The encoded protein is CASSQRDFSTDTQYF.

The gene calls are TRBV18 and TRBJ2-7; the D is unclear. The CDR3 contains 14 residues. Trimming took off 0 bases at V and 6 bases at J, with 12 bases between the two ends. CDR1 and CDR2 from the germline V gene are KGHSH and LQKENI. CDR3 sequence: CASSPPSQLREQYF. Here the CDR3 DNA reads TGTGCCAGCTCACCACCATCCCAACTGCGCGAGCAGTACTTC.

This clonotype was counted many times. The gene calls are TRBV2 and TRBJ2-3; D remains unclear. There are 22 residues in the CDR3. Trimming left V 1 base short and J 2 bases short, with 31 bases between. Per the germline V gene, CDR1 is SNHLY and CDR2 is FYNNEI. Here the CDR3 DNA reads TGTGCCAGCAGTGAAGGAACCCCGCTGGCGGCTATGCTCGTCCCTTACACAGATACGCAGTATTTT. It translates to CASSEGTPLAAMLVPYTDTQYF.

This clonotype occurred many times. The chain recombines TRBV30 with TRBJ1-1; unclear D gene. Germline CDR1 reads GTSNPN; CDR2 reads SVGIG (reference sequence). Trimming shortened V by 4 bases and J by 3 bases, and 6 bases separated the two germline ends. This CDR3 has 11 residues. The CDR3 protein is CAWIVYTEAFF. CDR3 in DNA: TGTGCCTGGATTGTGTACACTGAAGCTTTCTTT.

The chain uses TRBV3-1 and TRBJ2-3; TRBD1 might be the D (6 bases). Germline V gene data show CDR1 as LGHDT and CDR2 as YNNKEL (reference sequence). V shed 2 bases and J shed 3 bases, with 9 bases lying between them. This CDR3 spans 14 amino acids. CDR3 in DNA: TGTGCCAGCAGCCAACTAACAGGGACAGATACGCAGTATTTT. This codes for CASSQLTGTDTQYF.

This clonotype has more than one count but fewer than ten. The chain joins TRBV25-1 to TRBJ2-6, with TRBD1 as a possible D gene (7 bases). CDR1 is MGHDK, CDR2 SYGVNS, per germline. V lost 6 bases to trimming and J lost 2 bases, with 14 bases between them. This CDR3 region has 16 residues. CDR3 residues: CASSQGEVPGANVLTF. CDR3 DNA sequence: TGTGCCAGCAGCCAGGGGGAGGTCCCTGGGGCCAACGTCCTGACTTTC.

This clonotype was seen many times. The V call is TRBV28, the J call TRBJ1-5; TRBD1 agrees at 7 bases. The CDR3 loop spans 14 amino acids. After removal of 6 bases from V and 4 bases from J, the junction contained 6 bases not matched to a gene. The germline V gene encodes CDR1 MDHEN and CDR2 SYDVKM. CDR3 protein: CASSLDRRNQPQHF. In DNA form, the CDR3 reads TGTGCCAGCAGCCTGGACAGGAGAAATCAGCCCCAGCATTTT.

The rearrangement links TRBV7-9 to TRBJ1-2; 9 bases match TRBD1. CDR3 length equals 13 residues. Per the germline V gene, CDR1 is SEHNR and CDR2 is FQNEAQ (reference sequence). Losses at the gene ends were 10 bases for V and 1 base for J; bases not matched to a gene: 4. This chain's CDR3 is CAITGGVNYGYTF. CDR3 sequence (DNA): TGTGCCATCACAGGGGGCGTTAACTATGGCTACACCTTC. Supplemented by reference TRBV7-9 and TRBJ1-2, the full variable domain reads DTGVSQNPRHKITKRGQNVTFRCDPISEHNRLYWYRQTLGQGPEFLTYFQNEAQLEKSRLLSDRFSAERPKGSFSTLEIQRTEQGDSAMYLCAITGGVNYGYTFGSGTRLTVV.

A note on this clonotype: A much larger clone is a single base away; this may be a read error. This likely comes from a read error, as the CDR3 has no conserved phenylalanine or tryptophan at its end. This sequence joins TRBV10-3 and TRBJ1-6; the D gene is possibly TRBD1 (5 bases). The V end was cut by 5 bases, the J end by 8 bases, with 13 bases between. There are 14 residues in the CDR3. CDR1 and CDR2 from the germline V gene are ENHRY and SYGVKD. The CDR3 nucleotides read TGTGCCATCAGTCAGGGAGGGTCGGATTCACCCCTCCACCTT. It encodes CAISQGGSDSPLHL.

The sample holds a few counts of this clonotype. J is TRBJ2-7 and V is TRBV5-8; TRBD1 is a possible D gene (6 bases). Germline CDR1 SGHTS, CDR2 YDEGEE. The CDR3 has 15 amino acids. V lost 5 bases to trimming and J lost 2 bases, with 17 bases between them. CDR3 sequence: CASSFIRTATYEQYF. In DNA, the CDR3 is TGTGCCAGCAGTTTCATACGGACAGCAACCTACGAGCAGTACTTC.

This clonotype was recorded at least ten times. The genes are TRBV3-1 and TRBJ2-2, with D hard to call. In germline, CDR1 is LGHDT, CDR2 YNNKEL (reference sequence). This CDR3 spans 14 amino acids. Trimming took off 4 bases at V and 1 base at J, with 7 bases between the two ends. The CDR3 nucleotides read TGTGCCAGCAGCCGTTTCGGGAACACCGGGGAGCTGTTTTTT. This gives the protein CASSRFGNTGELFF. Based on the CDR3 plus reference TRBV3-1 and TRBJ2-2, the full variable domain is DTAVSQTPKYLVTQMGNDKSIKCEQNLGHDTMYWYKQDSKKFLKIMFSYNNKELIINETVPNRFSPKSPDKAHLNLHINSLELGDSAVYFCASSRFGNTGELFFGEGSRLTVL.

The sample holds many counts of this clonotype. This sequence joins TRBV28 and TRBJ2-5; possibly TRBD1 or TRBD2 for D (5 bases each). This CDR3 has 14 amino acids. Germline values: CDR1 MDHEN, CDR2 SYDVKM. Trimming cost V 6 bases and J 4 bases, with 15 bases left between them. CDR3 protein: CASRRPRGAETQYF. CDR3 nucleotide sequence: TGTGCCAGCAGGCGACCGAGAGGGGCAGAGACCCAGTACTTC.

This clonotype showed up many times. This chain joins TRBV5-1 and TRBJ2-1; TRBD1 or TRBD2 may be the D gene (5 bases each). Trimming took off 2 bases at V and 9 bases at J, with 27 bases between the two ends. Looked up from germline, CDR1 is SGHRS and CDR2 is YFSETQ. CDR3 size: 18 residues. The CDR3 DNA follows: TGCGCCAGCAGCTTTGTGGGTTACGTTACCCGGGACCCCACTGAGCAGTTCTTC. Residues: CASSFVGYVTRDPTEQFF.

This clonotype was detected ten times or more. The chain combines TRBV7-3 with TRBJ2-3; D is perhaps TRBD2 (5 bases). Trimming took 0 bases from V and 7 from J, leaving 23 bases between them. CDR1 and CDR2 from the germline V gene are SGHTA and FQGTGA. This CDR3 spans 18 amino acids. CDR3 DNA: TGTGCCAGCAGCTTAACGCCCGACCGCGGGCATACCGCACATACGCAGTATTTT. It encodes CASSLTPDRGHTAHTQYF.

CDR3 coding DNA: TGTGCCAGCAGTTACCAATGGGGGGCAGACACCATATATTTT. This gives the protein CASSYQWGADTIYF. The chain combines TRBV6-6 with TRBJ1-3; D perhaps matches TRBD1 (6 bases). Germline CDR1 and CDR2: MNHNY and SVGAGI (reference sequence). The V and J ends lost 2 bases and 8 bases respectively, with 13 bases between them. The CDR3 consists of 14 residues.

The table lists this clonotype with many counts. The chain carries TRBV28 and TRBJ1-1; a possible D gene is TRBD1 (5 bases). CDR3 length equals 15 residues. Trimming took 6 bases from V and 5 from J, leaving 19 bases between them. Germline V CDR1 and CDR2: MDHEN, SYDVKM. CDR3 protein: CASSTPGGGRTEAFF. The DNA for the CDR3 is TGTGCCAGCAGCACGCCGGGGGGAGGTAGGACTGAAGCTTTCTTT.

The table lists this clonotype with a few counts. The CDR3 spells CASSLDRVLRVYQPQHF. The CDR3 nucleotides are TGTGCCAGCTCATTAGACAGGGTATTACGAGTCTATCAGCCCCAGCATTTT. The chain recombines TRBV18 with TRBJ1-5, with 7 bases aligning to TRBD1. Germline trimming cut 5 bases from V and 5 bases from J; bases unmatched to any gene: 15. From germline, CDR1 is KGHSH and CDR2 LQKENI. The CDR3 has 17 amino acids.

This clonotype was observed a single time. The junction departs from germline at one end; a sequencing error may be responsible. J is TRBJ1-2 and V is TRBV7-2; 9 bases are shared with TRBD1. The CDR3 is 19 amino acids. Germline CDR1 reads SGHTA; CDR2 reads FQGNSA. The CDR3 loop is CASSQDGRDRVRIRNGYTF. The DNA for the CDR3 is TGCGCCAGCAGCCAAGATGGGAGGGACAGGGTGAGAATTCGGAATGGCTACACCTTC.

Note on this clonotype: A much larger clone differs from this one at a single base, so this may be a read error. The CDR3 region has the DNA TGTGCCTGGAGTCGTCGACACGAGCAGTACTTC. Encoded protein: CAWSRRHEQYF. V gene TRBV30 combines with J gene TRBJ2-7; D gene uncertain. The germline V gene encodes CDR1 GTSNPN and CDR2 SVGIG (reference sequence). CDR3 size: 11 residues. Trimming took off 2 bases at V and 5 bases at J, with 7 bases between the two ends.

On this clonotype itself: This may stem from a read error, because a much larger clone lies one nucleotide away. The CDR3 nucleotides are TGCGCCAGCAGCTTGACCGGGACAGCTTACAATGGGCAGTTCTTC. This codes for CASSLTGTAYNGQFF. V usage is TRBV5-1 and J usage is TRBJ2-1, with 7 bases fitting TRBD1. CDR3 length equals 15 residues. The V gene's germline CDR1 is SGHRS and CDR2 YFSETQ.

The chain combines TRBV27 with TRBJ2-1; tentative D call: TRBD1 (8 bases). V gave up 5 bases and J gave up 2 bases, with 16 bases separating them. The CDR3 runs 16 residues. Germline CDR1 MNHEY, CDR2 SMNVEV (reference sequence). CDR3 sequence: CASSLRTGRAYNEQFF. The CDR3 DNA reads as TGTGCCAGCAGTCTACGGACAGGGAGGGCCTACAATGAGCAGTTCTTC.

This clonotype was picked up many times. The chain combines TRBV29-1 with TRBJ2-7; the match to TRBD1 covers 7 bases. CDR1 and CDR2 from the germline V gene are SQVTM and ANQGSEA. This CDR3 has 15 amino acids. V lost 2 bases and J lost 5; bases outside the gene matches: 12. In DNA form, the CDR3 reads TGCAGCGTTGAAACGGAACAGGGGCACCCCGACGAGCAGTACTTC. Translating gives CSVETEQGHPDEQYF.

This clonotype occurred many times. The chain links TRBV6-1 to TRBJ2-7; D gene uncertain. CDR1 is MNHNS and CDR2 is SASEGT in the germline V gene. The V gene lost 2 bases and the J gene lost 3 bases, with 8 bases spanning the gap. The CDR3 consists of 13 residues. The CDR3 loop reads CASSETFNYEQYF. The CDR3 DNA follows: TGTGCCAGCAGTGAAACATTTAACTACGAGCAGTACTTC.

Comments on this clonotype: At one end the junction does not follow the germline gene, possibly because of a read error. V is TRBV7-2 and J is TRBJ1-5; perhaps TRBD1 as D (5 bases). The CDR3 length is 15 residues. The germline V gene encodes CDR1 SGHTA and CDR2 FQGNSA. The CDR3 is CVSSPKGLANQPQHF. The CDR3 DNA reads TGTGTCAGCAGCCCCAAGGGGTTAGCCAATCAGCCCCAGCATTTT.

With respect to this clonotype: A much larger clone is a single base away; this may be a read error. No conserved phenylalanine or tryptophan ends this CDR3, so it is likely a read error. The CDR3 nucleotides are TGTGCCAGCAGCCCACAGGGGGCCTACACAGATACGCAGTATTCT. Amino acid sequence: CASSPQGAYTDTQYS. The chain employs TRBV12-3 or TRBV12-4 and TRBJ2-3, with TRBD1 identical over 9 bases. V lost 6 bases, J lost 2 bases, and 6 bases stayed unmatched. The CDR3 is 15 amino acids.

This clonotype has only a few counts. The rearrangement uses TRBV29-1 and TRBJ2-1, with TRBD2 matching over 8 bases. The CDR3 extends over 15 amino acids. The ends lost 6 bases at V and 5 bases at J; junction bases unmatched: 12. Germline V gene lookup returns CDR1 SQVTM and CDR2 ANQGSEA. CDR3 region: CSVPAGVRVHNEQFF. The CDR3 DNA follows: TGCAGCGTCCCAGCGGGGGTTCGGGTCCACAATGAGCAGTTCTTC.